This passage covers 30 T cell receptor beta chains from one sample sequenced in a study of blood T cell repertoires in COVID-19. The method was immunoSEQ multiplex PCR; TCRdb's version includes in-frame clones alone and lacks a portion of them. The data hold 400,000 to 550,000 clones, with approximately 90% observed a single time. Sequencing used PBMCs or T cells enriched from blood (not recorded which). Source of these receptors: a woman aged 18-29 years with acute COVID-19.

This chain links TRBV14 with TRBJ2-3, with TRBD1 matching 7 bases. This CDR3 is 16 amino acids long. J was trimmed by 4 bases and V by 4 bases; bases with no gene match: 11. CDR1 SGHDN and CDR2 FVKESK come from the germline V gene. The CDR3 loop is CASSPFPGQTSDTQYF. The DNA for the CDR3 is TGTGCCAGCAGCCCGTTTCCGGGACAGACGTCAGATACGCAGTATTTT.

The chain is built from TRBV5-1 and TRBJ2-3, with 12 bases matching TRBD2. The CDR3 totals 17 residues. CDR1 is SGHRS, CDR2 YFSETQ, per germline. Trimming cost V 0 bases and J 3 bases; bases outside gene matches: 5. For the CDR3, the DNA is TGCGCCAGCAGCTTGGCTCTAGCGGGGGGGCCAACAGATACGCAGTATTTT. Residues: CASSLALAGGPTDTQYF.

The rearrangement joins TRBV5-1 to TRBJ1-5; 7 positions match TRBD1. V shed 0 bases, J shed 10 bases, and the junction held 7 bases outside the gene matches. The CDR3 spans 14 residues. The germline V gene has CDR1 SGHRS and CDR2 YFSETQ. This CDR3 reads CASSLAIGGEPQHF. The CDR3 DNA reads as TGCGCCAGCAGCTTGGCTATAGGGGGCGAACCCCAGCATTTT.

A note on this clone: The sample has other DNA sequences that encode this CDR3 too. The J gene is TRBJ2-3, the V gene TRBV24-1; D is ambiguous. The germline CDR1 and CDR2 sequences are KGHDR and SFDVKD. Trimming cost V 1 base and J 0 bases, with 4 bases left between them. This CDR3 has 14 amino acids. This CDR3 reads CATSDFGSTDTQYF. Here the CDR3 DNA reads TGTGCCACCAGTGATTTCGGTAGCACAGATACGCAGTATTTT.

The chain joins TRBV6-1 to TRBJ1-2; D perhaps matches TRBD1 (6 bases). The V gene lost 1 base and the J gene lost 1 base, with 7 bases spanning the gap. Germline-derived CDR1 and CDR2 are MNHNS and SASEGT. The CDR3 length is 14 residues. The CDR3 loop is CASSEGTVNYGYTF. CDR3 nucleotide sequence: TGTGCCAGCAGTGAAGGGACAGTTAACTATGGCTACACCTTC.

The genes are TRBV5-1 and TRBJ2-7; D perhaps matches TRBD2 (6 bases). Looked up from germline, CDR1 is SGHRS and CDR2 is YFSETQ. V lost 6 bases and J 4 bases, leaving 17 bases between the germline ends. There are 14 residues in the CDR3. The CDR3 protein is CASTQNLGGYEQYF. The CDR3 coding sequence is TGCGCCAGCACCCAAAATTTGGGGGGATACGAGCAGTACTTC.

This clone was observed once. The rearrangement links TRBV30 to TRBJ1-5; possibly TRBD1 for D (5 bases). The germline CDR1 and CDR2 sequences are GTSNPN and SVGIG (reference sequence). The CDR3 totals 13 residues. V lost 2 bases and J lost 4, with 9 bases in between. The CDR3 region has the DNA TGTGCCTGGAGTCTGCAGGGAAATCAGCCCCAGCATTTT. This translates into CAWSLQGNQPQHF.

The V and J genes are TRBV5-1 and TRBJ2-7; TRBD2 matches at 10 bases. The V and J ends lost 0 bases and 1 base, in that order; junction bases with no gene match: 1. The CDR3 has 15 residues. Germline V gene lookup returns CDR1 SGHRS and CDR2 YFSETQ. CDR3 in DNA: TGCGCCAGCAGCTTGGGGACTAGCGGTTCCTACGAGCAGTACTTC. Its protein is CASSLGTSGSYEQYF.

The chain recombines TRBV6-5 with TRBJ2-7, with TRBD1 identical over 7 bases. The CDR3 is made up of 15 amino acids. The V gene end was trimmed by 8 bases and the J gene end by 9 bases; junction bases not matched to a gene: 19. CDR1 and CDR2 (germline): MNHEY, SVGAGI. CDR3 amino acids: CASALSRDSIHRQYF. DNA for the CDR3: TGTGCCAGCGCCCTCTCCCGGGACAGCATTCATAGGCAGTACTTC.

The chain joins TRBV19 to TRBJ1-5; the D is unclear. Between the trimmed V and J ends, which lost 6 bases and 4 bases, there was a span of 10 bases. The germline gives CDR1 LNHDA, CDR2 SQIVND (reference sequence). This CDR3 has 13 residues. This CDR3 is CASRDTANQPQHF. The CDR3 bases are TGTGCCAGTAGAGACACGGCAAATCAGCCCCAGCATTTT.

This clone turned up a few times. This chain joins TRBV7-6 and TRBJ2-1, with a tentative D call TRBD2 (7 bases). From germline, CDR1 is SGHVS and CDR2 FNYEAQ. The CDR3 has 16 residues. Deletions cut 0 bases from V and 8 bases from J, with 17 bases between. CDR3 protein: CASSLARGGAGHEQFF. CDR3 DNA: TGTGCCAGCAGCTTAGCTCGAGGGGGGGCCGGCCATGAGCAGTTCTTC.

V and J are TRBV28 and TRBJ1-2; TRBD1 matches 10 bases. J lost 4 bases, V lost 6 bases, and 8 bases had no gene match. CDR1 and CDR2 from the germline V gene are MDHEN and SYDVKM. This CDR3 has 15 amino acids. CDR3: CASRQTGTGVYGYTF. DNA for the CDR3: TGTGCCAGCAGGCAAACCGGGACAGGGGTCTATGGCTACACCTTC.

The V call is TRBV7-6, the J call TRBJ2-5, with D perhaps matching TRBD2 (6 bases). The V gene lost 2 bases and the J gene lost 5 bases, with 12 bases spanning the gap. CDR1 SGHVS and CDR2 FNYEAQ come from the germline V gene. This CDR3 comprises 14 residues. Here the CDR3 reads CASSLMGGRETQYF. The CDR3 DNA sequence: TGTGCCAGCAGCTTAATGGGGGGAAGGGAGACCCAGTACTTC. Together with reference TRBV7-6 and TRBJ2-5, the CDR3 gives the full variable domain: GAGVSQSPRYKVTKRGQDVALRCDPISGHVSLYWYRQALGQGPEFLTYFNYEAQQDKSGLPNDRFSAERPEGSISTLTIQRTEQRDSAMYRCASSLMGGRETQYFGPGTRLLVL.

This clone was detected once. The CDR3 here is CASSLTGTSGGSGETQYF. In DNA, the CDR3 is TGTGCCAGCAGCTTGACTGGGACTAGCGGGGGCTCAGGAGAGACCCAGTACTTC. The rearrangement uses TRBV11-3 and TRBJ2-5; 14 bases are a match to TRBD2. This CDR3 region has 18 residues. V lost 3 bases, J lost 4 bases, and 10 bases stayed unmatched. The germline V gene has CDR1 SGHNT and CDR2 YENEEA.

This sequence joins TRBV10-2 and TRBJ2-5, with D uncertain. The CDR3 contains 12 residues. The germline V and J ends were trimmed by 4 bases and 2 bases, with 5 bases remaining between them. Germline assignment: CDR1 WSHSY and CDR2 SAAADI. The DNA of the CDR3 is TGCGCCAGCAGTGGGAGTCAAGAGACCCAGTACTTC. Its protein is CASSGSQETQYF.

The V and J genes are TRBV30 and TRBJ1-5; 8 nucleotides line up with TRBD1. J gave up 6 bases and V 2 bases, and 0 bases lay outside the gene matches. CDR1 and CDR2 from the germline V gene are GTSNPN and SVGIG (reference sequence). The CDR3 runs to 12 residues. The CDR3, as DNA: TGTGCCTGGAGTACAGGGGGTCAGCCCCAGCATTTT. Its translation: CAWSTGGQPQHF.

This chain links TRBV7-2 with TRBJ2-5; D may be TRBD1 (5 bases). CDR3 length equals 14 residues. V was pared by 5 bases and J by 1 base, with 11 bases between. Per the germline V gene, CDR1 is SGHTA and CDR2 is FQGNSA. The CDR3 DNA reads TGTGCCAGCAGCATCGACAGTCGCCAAGAGACCCAGTACTTC. Translating it yields CASSIDSRQETQYF. Looking up the rest from reference TRBV7-2 and TRBJ2-5 gives the full variable domain: GAGVSQSPSNKVTEKGKDVELRCDPISGHTALYWYRQSLGQGLEFLIYFQGNSAPDKSGLPSDRFSAERTGGSVSTLTIQRTQQEDSAVYLCASSIDSRQETQYFGPGTRLLVL.

This chain joins TRBV19 and TRBJ2-2; TRBD2 matches 9 bases. J gave up 6 bases and V 2 bases, and 10 bases lay outside the gene matches. This CDR3 has 17 residues. Germline assignment: CDR1 LNHDA and CDR2 SQIVND (reference sequence). DNA for the CDR3: TGTGCCAGTAGTATATGGCGAGCGGGGGGTTTACCCGGGGAGCTGTTTTTT. This translates into CASSIWRAGGLPGELFF.

The genes are TRBV3-1 (or the pseudogene TRBV3-2) and TRBJ2-3; D unresolved. The CDR3 spans 15 residues. Trimming stripped 4 bases from V and 4 bases from J, with 15 bases between. CDR1 LGHDT and CDR2 YNNKEL come from the germline V gene (reference sequence). In nucleotides, the CDR3 is TGTGCCAGCAGCCTCTCTAGTGCCTCGGCAGATACGCAGTATTTT. It codes for CASSLSSASADTQYF.

This clone has only one observation. The same CDR3 is also encoded by other DNA sequences in this sample. The gene calls are TRBV28 and TRBJ1-2, with 10 nucleotides matching TRBD1. CDR1 and CDR2 (germline): MDHEN, SYDVKM. CDR3 length: 15 amino acids. The trim removed 4 bases at V and 2 bases at J, leaving 4 bases unmatched. The DNA for the CDR3 is TGTGCCAGCAGTTATCCGGGACAGGGGAACTATGGCTACACCTTC. Translating gives CASSYPGQGNYGYTF.

V gene TRBV28 combines with J gene TRBJ1-5; TRBD1 aligns across 8 bases. Germline V gene lookup returns CDR1 MDHEN and CDR2 SYDVKM. The V and J ends lost 4 bases and 2 bases, in that order; junction bases with no gene match: 4. The CDR3 totals 15 residues. Here the CDR3 reads CASSSEDRGNQPQHF. The CDR3 DNA is TGTGCCAGCAGTTCGGAGGACAGGGGCAATCAGCCCCAGCATTTT.

The sample holds one count of this clone. This chain joins TRBV7-2 and TRBJ1-4; 9 bases align to TRBD1. The germline V gene has CDR1 SGHTA and CDR2 FQGNSA. This CDR3 comprises 14 residues. Trimming removed 6 bases from V and 5 bases from J; junction bases left unmatched: 4. The CDR3 DNA is TGTGCCAGCAGGCCCGGGACAGGGAATGAAAAACTGTTTTTT. It specifies CASRPGTGNEKLFF.

This clone appeared a single time. The rearrangement uses TRBV19 and TRBJ2-2, with D tentatively TRBD2 (5 bases). CDR3 size: 15 residues. The germline V and J ends were trimmed by 1 base and 3 bases, with 9 bases remaining between them. Germline-derived CDR1 and CDR2 are LNHDA and SQIVND (reference sequence). CDR3 sequence (DNA): TGTGCCAGTAGTATAGGAGGGTTCGACACCGGGGAGCTGTTTTTT. This encodes CASSIGGFDTGELFF.

The V call is TRBV10-2, the J call TRBJ1-2; TRBD1 might be the D (5 bases). Germline CDR1 WSHSY, CDR2 SAAADI. This CDR3 comprises 12 residues. Between the trimmed V and J ends, which lost 4 bases and 5 bases, there was a span of 8 bases. Here the CDR3 DNA reads TGCGCCAGCAGTGTGGGGCCTTATGGCTACACCTTC. Translated: CASSVGPYGYTF.

This chain links TRBV5-6 with TRBJ1-6; weak D call: TRBD1 (5 bases). Between the trimmed V and J ends, which lost 1 base and 7 bases, there was a span of 9 bases. Germline values: CDR1 SGHDT, CDR2 YYEEEE. CDR3 length: 14 amino acids. Written as DNA, the CDR3 is TGTGCCAGCAGCTTGCCAGGGATCAATTCACCCCTCCACTTT. It yields the protein CASSLPGINSPLHF.

This clone was detected only once. This chain links TRBV7-2 with TRBJ2-1, with TRBD2 matching 13 bases. CDR1 and CDR2 from the germline V gene are SGHTA and FQGNSA. CDR3 length: 18 amino acids. The ends lost 0 bases at V and 9 bases at J; junction bases unmatched: 11. CDR3 protein: CASSLASLAGGQFGEQFF. The DNA for the CDR3 is TGTGCCAGCAGCTTAGCCTCACTAGCGGGGGGGCAATTCGGTGAGCAGTTCTTC.

The chain uses TRBV18 and TRBJ2-3; 12 bases are a match to TRBD2. From germline, CDR1 is KGHSH and CDR2 LQKENI. V lost 4 bases, J lost 3 bases, and 11 bases stayed unmatched. The CDR3 runs to 18 residues. CDR3 protein: CASSLQMSSGGETDTQYF. CDR3 bases: TGTGCCAGCTCACTGCAGATGTCTAGCGGGGGGGAGACAGATACGCAGTATTTT. The complete variable domain, with remaining parts taken from reference TRBV18 and TRBJ2-3, reads NAGVMQNPRHLVRRRGQEARLRCSPMKGHSHVYWYRQLPEEGLKFMVYLQKENIIDESGMPKERFSAEFPKEGPSILRIQQVVRGDSAAYFCASSLQMSSGGETDTQYFGPGTRLTVL.

The gene calls are TRBV27 and TRBJ2-5; 7 bases line up with TRBD1. CDR3 length: 14 residues. The junction had 3 bases not matched to a gene; V was cut back by 0 bases and J by 5 bases. CDR1 and CDR2 (germline): MNHEY, SMNVEV (reference sequence). CDR3 amino acids: CASSLSRGHETQYF. The CDR3 bases are TGTGCCAGCAGTTTATCGAGGGGGCATGAGACCCAGTACTTC.

This chain links TRBV4-1 with TRBJ2-1; 11 bases match TRBD2. Per germline, CDR1 MGHRA and CDR2 YSYEKL. Trimming took 2 bases from V and 5 from J; bases not matched to a gene: 11. The CDR3 totals 18 residues. CDR3 sequence (DNA): TGCGCCAGCAGCCAAATCGCGGCTAGCGGGGGGAAGGACAATGAGCAGTTCTTC. Encoded protein: CASSQIAASGGKDNEQFF.

This chain connects TRBV19 to TRBJ1-4, with a possible D match to TRBD1 (5 bases). The germline CDR1 and CDR2 sequences are LNHDA and SQIVND (reference sequence). CDR3 length equals 15 residues. V lost 3 bases, J lost 4 bases, and 12 bases lay in between. CDR3: CASSIKTANNEKLFF. DNA of the CDR3: TGTGCCAGTAGTATTAAGACAGCTAATAATGAAAAACTGTTTTTT.